This T cell receptor beta chain is drawn from a study of cytomegalovirus exposure and HLA in healthy donors. Whole-study findings and limits: Among TCR beta chains of equal frequency, HLA-associated ones were more clonally expanded in a later analysis.

Germline CDR1 reads SGHDN; CDR2 reads FVKESK. This CDR3 has 16 amino acids. The junction had 5 bases not matched to a gene; V was cut back by 0 bases and J by 3 bases. For this clone: Its target is not known.

Vbeta (60) and Jbeta (13) primers were used in the PCR. The assay was immunoSEQ multiplex PCR, and TCRdb's table has in-frame clones only and misses some. Of about 190,000 clones listed, roughly 81% are singletons. This chain uses TRBV14 with TRBJ1-1; 9 bases agree with TRBD1. The sequence came from a woman aged 25 to 39 in good health and CMV-seropositive. Sequencing was performed on PBMCs. The CDR3 loop is CASSQDGGTGYTEAFF. DNA of the CDR3: TGTGCCAGCAGCCAAGATGGAGGGACAGGGTACACTGAAGCTTTCTTT.